This T cell receptor (beta chain) was found in a study of T cells after yellow fever vaccination. In TCRdb, the 5' RACE reads were re-called with MiXCR into one record per CDR3 protein. This sample yields under 400,000 distinct CDR3 sequences, of which roughly 10% are seen a single time; roughly a sixth belongs to the top ten. Concerning this clonotype itself: The CDR3 end shows no conserved phenylalanine or tryptophan, and so a read error is likely.

The V gene end was trimmed by 4 bases and the J gene end by 5 bases; junction bases not matched to a gene: 8. The CDR3 runs to 15 residues. The rearrangement links TRBV12-3 or TRBV12-4 to TRBJ2-5; 9 nucleotides line up with TRBD1. This receptor was identified in a man younger than 35 who received the YFV17D yellow fever vaccine. Specimen: PBMCs, collected on the day of the first yellow fever vaccination. CDR3 region: CASSSTGTGRETQYC. The CDR3 DNA is TGTGCCAGCAGTTCCACGGGGACAGGGCGGGAGACCCAGTACTGC.